The subject of this entry is one T cell receptor beta chain. Its antigen remains unidentified. This entry is derived from a study of vaccination effects on CD4 cells after COVID-19. About the research overall: As their vaccination, participants received two doses of either BNT162b2 or mRNA-1273.

V gave up 2 bases and J gave up 2 bases; unmatched junction bases: 1. There are 15 residues in the CDR3. Germline V gene sequence: CDR1 LGHNA, CDR2 YNFKEQ. Culture lasted about ten days before CD4+ T cell isolation. Absence of prior SARS-CoV-2 infection characterized the vaccine recipients, who showed negative nucleocapsid antibodies. In the cultures, half the medium was exchanged for IL-2 medium on days 3 and 7. This table comes from immunoSEQ multiplex PCR, and its TCRdb copy is limited to in-frame clones, with some not included. In the table there are about 58,000 clones, over 60% of which are singletons. Study-wide findings and caveats: Marked clonal contraction of infection- and vaccine-induced clones was seen late after vaccination.

This chain connects TRBV4-2 to TRBJ1-5; 9 bases align to TRBD1. This sample comprised CD4+ T cells from PBMCs cultured without peptide, obtained before COVID-19 vaccination. The TCR originated in a human donor who received a COVID-19 vaccine. Here the CDR3 DNA reads TGTGCCAGCAGCCAAAGGACAGGGGGCAATCAGCCCCAGCATTTT. Its translation is CASSQRTGGNQPQHF.